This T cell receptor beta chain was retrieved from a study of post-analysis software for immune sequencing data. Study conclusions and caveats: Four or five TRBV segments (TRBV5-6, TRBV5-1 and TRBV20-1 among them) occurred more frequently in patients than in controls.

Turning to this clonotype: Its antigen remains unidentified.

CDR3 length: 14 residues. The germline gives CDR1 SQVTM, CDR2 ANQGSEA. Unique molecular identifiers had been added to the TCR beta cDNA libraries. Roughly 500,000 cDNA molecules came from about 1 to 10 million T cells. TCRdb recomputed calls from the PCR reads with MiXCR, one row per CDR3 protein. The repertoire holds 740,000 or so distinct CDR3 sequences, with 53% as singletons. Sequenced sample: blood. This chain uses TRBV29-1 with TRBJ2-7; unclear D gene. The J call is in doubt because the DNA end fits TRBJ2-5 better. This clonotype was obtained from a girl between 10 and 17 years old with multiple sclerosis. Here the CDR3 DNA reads TGCAGCGTCCCGTGGACGTTGGGCGCAGAGACCCAGTACTTC. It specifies CSVPWTLGAETQYF.